The present TCR beta chain was sequenced within a study of blood T cell repertoires in COVID-19. For the study at large: Sample material is recorded as cDNA or gDNA derived from T cells, B-cell-depleted T cells, or PBMCs.

In the original processing: Nucleated cell number was recorded as an estimate derived from reference gene primer amplification. Clones were read by immunoSEQ multiplex PCR, and TCRdb kept only the in-frame ones, dropping some. The DNA gave D and trimming, while V, J and clone size come from that table. The sample holds about 190,000 clones, nearly 90% seen once. The CDR3 contains 13 residues. Trimming removed 3 bases at V and 5 bases at J, with 10 bases between. Germline CDR1 KGHSH, CDR2 LQKENI. This sequence was found in a man aged 45-60 years with acute or convalescent COVID-19. This sequence joins TRBV18 and TRBJ2-5; maybe TRBD1 (6 bases). Specimen: peripheral blood. The CDR3 protein is CASSPGAAETQYF. CDR3 DNA sequence: TGTGCCAGCTCACCGGGGGCGGCGGAGACCCAGTACTTC.